This T cell receptor beta chain was captured in a study of cytomegalovirus exposure and HLA in healthy donors. Study-wide results and limits: Differences between HLA loci emerged in a later analysis of TCR association rates, with DRB1 most and HLA-C fewest.

The PCR employed 60 Vbeta primers together with 13 Jbeta primers. TCRdb's table, derived via immunoSEQ multiplex PCR, lists solely in-frame clones and lacks some. There are 150,000 to 200,000 clones in the sample; about 81% occur only once, and more than 1.5% lies in the top ten. The germline V gene encodes CDR1 SGHDN and CDR2 FVKESK. V shed 1 base and J 1 base; nucleotides not matched to a gene: 3. The CDR3 sequence is 15 residues long. Comment on this clone: The antigen remains unidentified.

This receptor was obtained from a young man in good health and CMV-seronegative. Sequenced material: PBMCs. The chain joins TRBV14 to TRBJ1-1, with 7 positions matching TRBD1. CDR3 protein: CASSQARQGNTEAFF. The CDR3 DNA follows: TGTGCCAGCAGCCAAGCTCGACAGGGGAACACTGAAGCTTTCTTT. The whole variable domain, filled in from reference TRBV14 and TRBJ1-1, reads EAGVTQFPSHSVIEKGQTVTLRCDPISGHDNLYWYRRVMGKEIKFLLHFVKESKQDESGMPNNRFLAERTGGTYSTLKVQPAELEDSGVYFCASSQARQGNTEAFFGQGTRLTVV.